This T cell receptor beta chain was captured by sequencing in a study of T cells in tumors after PD-1 blockade. The wider study: Either cemiplimab 350 mg every 2 weeks or pembrolizumab 200 mg every 3 weeks was given.

A word on this clone: As yet, its antigen is unknown.

V lost 9 bases to trimming and J lost 1 base, with 13 bases between them. Germline V gene lookup returns CDR1 KGHDR and CDR2 SFDVKD. The length of the CDR3 is 14 residues. Study-wide findings and caveats: Approximately 41% of tumor TCR clonotypes were also found in blood.

Measured with immunoSEQ multiplex PCR; TCRdb has only the in-frame clones, and not every one. The data hold 30,000 to 40,000 clones, with about 77% observed a single time. The clonotype was recovered from a human donor with basal cell carcinoma. The source material was PBMCs, sampled before anti-PD-1 treatment. The chain links TRBV24-1 to TRBJ2-3; TRBD2 is a possible D gene (6 bases). CDR3 nucleotides: TGTGCCACCGGGATAGCGGAGGGCACAGATACGCAGTATTTT. Translated, it gives CATGIAEGTDTQYF.